This TCR beta chain was sequenced for a study of T cell changes during pregnancy in multiple sclerosis. The CDR3 has 15 residues. After removal of 3 bases from V and 3 bases from J, the junction contained 6 bases not matched to a gene. Germline V lookup: CDR1 LNHDA, CDR2 SQIVND (reference sequence). Method: immunoSEQ multiplex PCR; TCRdb's copy keeps in-frame clones and lacks some. The sample consists of about 65,000 clones, around 94% of them appearing once. The genes are TRBV19 and TRBJ2-7; 9 bases are shared with TRBD1. This receptor was taken from a female donor in good health, enrolled as a control in a pregnancy study. The source was CD8+ T cells from peripheral blood mononuclear cells, collected in the third trimester of pregnancy. CDR3 region: CASSMTGTGYYEQYF. Here the CDR3 DNA reads TGTGCCAGTAGTATGACCGGGACAGGGTACTACGAGCAGTACTTC.